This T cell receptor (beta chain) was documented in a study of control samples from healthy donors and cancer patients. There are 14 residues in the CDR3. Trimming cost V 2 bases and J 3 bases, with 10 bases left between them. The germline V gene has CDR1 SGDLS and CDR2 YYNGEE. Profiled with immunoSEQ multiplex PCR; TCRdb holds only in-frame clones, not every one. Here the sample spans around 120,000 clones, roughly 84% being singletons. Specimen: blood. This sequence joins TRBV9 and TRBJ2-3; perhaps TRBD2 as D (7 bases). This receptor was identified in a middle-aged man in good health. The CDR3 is CASSVAGATDTQYF. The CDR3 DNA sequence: TGTGCCAGCAGCGTGGCGGGGGCGACAGATACGCAGTATTTT. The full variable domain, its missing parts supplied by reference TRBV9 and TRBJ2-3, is DSGVTQTPKHLITATGQRVTLRCSPRSGDLSVYWYQQSLDQGLQFLIQYYNGEERAKGNILERFSAQQFPDLHSELNLSSLELGDSALYFCASSVAGATDTQYFGPGTRLTVL.